Presented here are 21 T cell receptor beta chains from one specimen sequenced in a study of radiation and T cells in renal cell carcinoma (dated by TCRdb to the early 2020s). The time point tag for this specimen amounts to: baseline pretreatment blood. This specimen's treatment or condition label, interpreted: 15 Gy SBRT to primary tumor, nephrectomy 4 weeks later. Library creation used the immunoSEQ multiplex PCR assay. Imported from immuneACCESS, the table was reduced by TCRdb to in-frame sequences with V and J called. These copies leave out some clones; in studies compared against another copy, an unresolved V gene accounts for under half, and the cause of the remainder is not known. The sample table lists 100,000 to 150,000 clones, around 84% of them with a count of one. About 3% of the sample is in the top ten clones. Sequencing used blood, obtained from a patient whose treatment included radiotherapy and nephrectomy. The receptors come from a woman in her fifties or sixties with renal cell carcinoma.

This chain connects TRBV27 to TRBJ1-1, with 8 positions matching TRBD1. Germline CDR1 MNHEY, CDR2 SMNVEV (reference sequence). This CDR3 is 14 amino acids long. The V and J ends lost 6 bases and 0 bases, in that order; junction bases with no gene match: 3. Here the CDR3 DNA reads TGTGCCAGCAGCCTGGACAGGGTGAACACTGAAGCTTTCTTT. This gives the protein CASSLDRVNTEAFF.

The V call is TRBV9, the J call TRBJ1-2; no definite D call. Trimming removed 0 bases from V and 7 bases from J, with 25 bases in between. Germline lookup yields CDR1 SGDLS and CDR2 YYNGEE. The CDR3 runs 18 residues. CDR3 loop: CASSVVPAQGFFLSGYTF. CDR3 DNA sequence: TGTGCCAGCAGCGTAGTCCCGGCACAAGGTTTTTTTTTATCTGGCTACACCTTC.

The chain has TRBV19 and TRBJ1-2, with D maybe TRBD1 (5 bases). In germline, CDR1 is LNHDA, CDR2 SQIVND (reference sequence). This CDR3 is built from 14 residues. Trimming took 4 bases from V and 0 from J, leaving 9 bases between them. The CDR3 spells CASSTQDANYGYTF. The CDR3 nucleotides read TGTGCCAGTAGTACACAGGATGCTAACTATGGCTACACCTTC.

The chain combines TRBV5-1 with TRBJ2-7; the match to TRBD2 covers 15 bases. The CDR3 sequence is 16 residues long. Germline CDR1 SGHRS, CDR2 YFSETQ. V was clipped by 3 bases and J by 5 bases; unmatched bases: 6. The CDR3 protein is CASSSGLAGGFDEQYF. In DNA form, the CDR3 reads TGCGCCAGCAGCTCAGGACTAGCGGGAGGGTTCGACGAGCAGTACTTC.

The chain is built from TRBV19 and TRBJ2-2; tentative D call: TRBD1 (6 bases). CDR3 length: 14 residues. Trimming took off 7 bases at V and 6 bases at J, with 15 bases between the two ends. The germline V gene has CDR1 LNHDA and CDR2 SQIVND (reference sequence). The CDR3 sequence is CASTMDSASGELFF. Here the CDR3 DNA reads TGTGCCAGTACCATGGACAGCGCCTCCGGGGAGCTGTTTTTT. The variable domain in full, completed from reference TRBV19 and TRBJ2-2, reads DGGITQSPKYLFRKEGQNVTLSCEQNLNHDAMYWYRQDPGQGLRLIYYSQIVNDFQKGDIAEGYSVSREKKESFPLTVTSAQKNPTAFYLCASTMDSASGELFFGEGSRLTVL.

The chain links TRBV28 to TRBJ1-4; TRBD1 agrees at 9 bases. The CDR3 runs 15 residues. The ends lost 2 bases at V and 14 bases at J; junction bases unmatched: 12. Germline loops: CDR1 MDHEN, CDR2 SYDVKM. CDR3 sequence: CASSLTGGTEHRLFF. The CDR3 DNA is TGTGCCAGCAGTTTAACAGGGGGCACAGAGCATCGGCTGTTTTTT.

This clone has just one count. The gene calls are TRBV4-1 and TRBJ2-5; 12 bases map to TRBD1. The junction had 6 bases not matched to a gene; V was cut back by 2 bases and J by 5 bases. Looked up from germline, CDR1 is MGHRA and CDR2 is YSYEKL. CDR3 length: 16 residues. The CDR3 DNA is TGCGCCAGCAGCCAACCGGGACAGGGGGCTAGGGAGACCCAGTACTTC. Its translation is CASSQPGQGARETQYF.

With respect to this clone: No conserved phenylalanine or tryptophan ends this CDR3, so it is likely a read error. The DNA is omitted, as the CDR3 cannot be located on it reliably, and the CDR3 follows TCRdb's listing. V usage is TRBV7-3 and J usage is TRBJ1-1. The CDR3 is 12 amino acids long, termini counted. CDR1 is SGHTA, CDR2 FQGTGA, per germline. The CDR3 reads CASSPPTGPPIY.

The chain recombines TRBV11-2 with TRBJ2-2, with 9 nucleotides matching TRBD1. V lost 5 bases, J lost 4 bases, and 8 bases stayed unmatched. CDR3 length: 16 residues. Per germline, CDR1 SGHAT and CDR2 FQNNGV. In DNA form, the CDR3 reads TGTGCCAGCAGCCCACAGGGGGCCAGCGGCACCGGGGAGCTGTTTTTT. It translates to CASSPQGASGTGELFF. The variable domain in full, with the rest retrieved from reference TRBV11-2 and TRBJ2-2, is EAGVAQSPRYKIIEKRQSVAFWCNPISGHATLYWYQQILGQGPKLLIQFQNNGVVDDSQLPKDRFSAERLKGVDSTLKIQPAKLEDSAVYLCASSPQGASGTGELFFGEGSRLTVL.

The V call is TRBV27, the J call TRBJ2-1, with D possibly matching TRBD1 (5 bases). The germline V and J ends were trimmed by 9 bases and 4 bases, with 16 bases remaining between them. The CDR3 is 14 residues long. CDR1 and CDR2 from the germline V gene are MNHEY and SMNVEV (reference sequence). CDR3 sequence: CARGSDTSYNEQFF. CDR3 DNA sequence: TGTGCCAGAGGATCGGACACCAGTTACAATGAGCAGTTCTTC.

J is TRBJ2-2 and V is TRBV5-5; D is possibly TRBD1 (6 bases). The CDR3 consists of 14 residues. Germline CDR1 and CDR2: SGHKS and YYEKEE (reference sequence). Trimming stripped 2 bases from V and 5 bases from J, with 10 bases between. CDR3 protein: CASSFGTITGELFF. Here the CDR3 DNA reads TGTGCCAGCAGCTTCGGGACAATAACCGGGGAGCTGTTTTTT.

The chain joins TRBV21-1 to TRBJ2-7; the DNA was not used to check the table's D call, TRBD2. TRBV21-1 is recorded as a pseudogene. The CDR3 covers 11 residues. CDR3 nucleotide sequence: TGTGCCAGCACCTACGGGGGTGAGCAGTACTTC. Protein: CASTYGGEQYF.

The V call is TRBV7-3, the J call TRBJ2-2; D perhaps matches TRBD2 (5 bases). With 1 base removed from V and 1 base from J, the gap between germline ends came to 10 bases. This CDR3 region has 16 residues. Germline CDR1 is SGHTA and CDR2 is FQGTGA. CDR3 DNA sequence: TGTGCCAGCAGCTTAAGGTGGGAGCGGAACACCGGGGAGCTGTTTTTT. Translating it yields CASSLRWERNTGELFF.

The chain carries TRBV5-1 and TRBJ1-4; 10 positions match TRBD1. The CDR3 consists of 16 residues. Trimming cost V 4 bases and J 6 bases; bases outside gene matches: 9. Looked up from germline, CDR1 is SGHRS and CDR2 is YFSETQ. Here the CDR3 reads CASSVLTGTGDEKLFF. Written as DNA, the CDR3 is TGCGCCAGCAGCGTCCTCACCGGGACAGGGGATGAAAAACTGTTTTTT.

This chain links TRBV7-9 with TRBJ1-2; D call uncertain. With 2 bases removed from V and 4 bases from J, the gap between germline ends came to 20 bases. The CDR3 contains 17 residues. Per germline, CDR1 SEHNR and CDR2 FQNEAQ (reference sequence). This chain's CDR3 is CASSLRENDHGGYGYTF. For the CDR3, the DNA is TGTGCCAGCAGCTTACGGGAGAACGACCACGGTGGCTATGGCTACACCTTC.

This clone was recorded a few times. The V gene is TRBV6-6, the J gene TRBJ1-2, with D unclear. The CDR3 loop spans 12 amino acids. Trimming removed 0 bases at V and 8 bases at J, with 7 bases between. The germline gives CDR1 MNHNY, CDR2 SVGAGI (reference sequence). The CDR3 DNA reads TGTGCCAGCAGTTACTCGGTGCAGGGCTACACCTTC. It encodes CASSYSVQGYTF.

This chain links TRBV5-6 with TRBJ1-5, with 8 bases identical to TRBD1. V lost 4 bases and J lost 3; bases outside the gene matches: 9. The CDR3 totals 16 residues. The germline V gene encodes CDR1 SGHDT and CDR2 YYEEEE. CDR3 in amino acids: CASSRGTGAFNQPQHF. CDR3 in DNA: TGTGCCAGCAGCCGAGGGACAGGAGCCTTCAATCAGCCCCAGCATTTT.

This clone appeared a single time. This rearrangement joins TRBV19 to TRBJ1-2; tentatively, D is TRBD1 (5 bases). Trimming took 4 bases from V and 6 from J, leaving 15 bases between them. Germline V CDR1 and CDR2: LNHDA, SQIVND (reference sequence). This CDR3 region has 14 residues. The CDR3 coding sequence is TGTGCCAGTAGTACCCCGGGGGGGGTGAATGGCTACACCTTC. Amino acids: CASSTPGGVNGYTF.

The chain combines TRBV5-4 with TRBJ2-7; 14 bases are shared with TRBD2. CDR3 length equals 16 residues. Germline CDR1 and CDR2: SGHNT and YYREEE (reference sequence). V shed 4 bases and J 0 bases; nucleotides not matched to a gene: 3. The CDR3 DNA sequence: TGTGCCAGCAGCCCGGGGACTAGCGGGAGCTCCTACGAGCAGTACTTC. Translating gives CASSPGTSGSSYEQYF.

The rearrangement links TRBV7-2 to TRBJ2-7, with 9 bases lining up with TRBD2. This CDR3 spans 14 amino acids. J lost 2 bases, V lost 3 bases, and 2 bases had no gene match. The germline V gene has CDR1 SGHTA and CDR2 FQGNSA. The CDR3 nucleotides read TGTGCCAGCAGCTTTAGCGGGAGTACCTACGAGCAGTACTTC. It encodes CASSFSGSTYEQYF.

This sequence joins TRBV6-5 and TRBJ2-7; no firm D call. The CDR3 is 15 residues long. CDR1 is MNHEY and CDR2 is SVGAGI in the germline V gene. V gave up 6 bases and J gave up 2 bases, with 17 bases separating them. CDR3 DNA: TGTGCCAGCAGCTTAGGAAGGGATACAACCTACGAGCAGTACTTC. Translation: CASSLGRDTTYEQYF.